This T cell receptor beta chain was identified in a study of blood T cells in healthy people across ages. The study's findings and limits: More naive CD4+ cells and higher diversity marked long-lived donors relative to aged donors. Per million T cells, TCR beta diversity dropped roughly linearly as age increased. A strong correlation was seen between TCR beta diversity and naive T cell percentage.

Sample-barcoded 5' priming and a J-beta primer mix drove a second PCR of roughly 7 to 11 cycles. TCRdb called the 5' RACE reads again in MiXCR, with one record for every CDR3 protein. In the table there are approximately 880,000 distinct CDR3 sequences, about 48% of which are singletons. To note about this clonotype: Its specificity is unknown.

Germline CDR1 is SGDLS and CDR2 is YYNGEE. The CDR3 consists of 15 residues. The V end lost 4 bases, the J end lost 1 base, and 13 bases lay between the germline ends. Researchers report isolating at least 6.5 million PBMCs per sample. Sequencing was performed on blood. This clonotype originated in a man aged 25 to 40 in good health. The chain employs TRBV9 and TRBJ2-3; either TRBD1 or TRBD2 may fit D (5 bases each). The CDR3 DNA follows: TGTGCCAGCAGCCCCGCCCCGGGGCGCACAGATACGCAGTATTTT. It translates to CASSPAPGRTDTQYF.